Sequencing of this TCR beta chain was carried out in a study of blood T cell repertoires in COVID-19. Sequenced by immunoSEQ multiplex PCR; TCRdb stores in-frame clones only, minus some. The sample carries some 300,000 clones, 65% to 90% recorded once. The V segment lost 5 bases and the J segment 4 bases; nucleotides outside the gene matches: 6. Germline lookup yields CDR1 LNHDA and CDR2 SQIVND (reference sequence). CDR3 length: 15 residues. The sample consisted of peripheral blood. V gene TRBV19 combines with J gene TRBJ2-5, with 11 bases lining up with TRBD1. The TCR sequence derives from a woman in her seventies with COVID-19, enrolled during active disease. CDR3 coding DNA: TGTGCCAGTAGTTTGGGACAGGGGGTCTCAGAGACCCAGTACTTC. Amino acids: CASSLGQGVSETQYF.